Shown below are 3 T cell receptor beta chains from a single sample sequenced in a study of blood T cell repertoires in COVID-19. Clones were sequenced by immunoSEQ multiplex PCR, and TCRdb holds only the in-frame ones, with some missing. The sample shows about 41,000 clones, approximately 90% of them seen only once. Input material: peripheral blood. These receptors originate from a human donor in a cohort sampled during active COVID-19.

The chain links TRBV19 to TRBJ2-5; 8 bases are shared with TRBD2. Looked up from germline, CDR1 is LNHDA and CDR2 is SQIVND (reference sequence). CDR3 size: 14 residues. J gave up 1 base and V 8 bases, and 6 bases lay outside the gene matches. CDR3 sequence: CASQFRGGQETQYF. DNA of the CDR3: TGTGCCAGTCAGTTCCGGGGGGGCCAAGAGACCCAGTACTTC.

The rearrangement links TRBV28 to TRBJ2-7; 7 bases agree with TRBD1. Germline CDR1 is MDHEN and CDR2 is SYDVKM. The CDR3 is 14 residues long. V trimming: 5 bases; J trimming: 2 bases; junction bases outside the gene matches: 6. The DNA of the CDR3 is TGTGCCAGCAGTCGCCCCGGGACAGCCTACGAGCAGTACTTC. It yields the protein CASSRPGTAYEQYF.

The CDR3 sequence: CASSPTPPYGYTF. The CDR3 DNA sequence: TGTGCCAGCAGTCCGACACCCCCTTATGGCTACACCTTC. The J gene is TRBJ1-2, the V gene TRBV28; D gene unclear. Trimming pared 5 bases from V and 5 bases from J, leaving 12 bases between. In germline, CDR1 is MDHEN, CDR2 SYDVKM. The CDR3 has 13 amino acids.